This passage covers 28 T cell receptor beta chains from one sample sequenced in a study of CD8 T cells in ankylosing spondylitis. Overall study findings and caveats: Blood from ankylosing spondylitis patients appeared to carry a characteristic roughly eight-variant TCR beta motif.

MiXCR, run by TCRdb on the 5' RACE reads, gives a single entry per CDR3 protein. The sample holds approximately 550,000 distinct CDR3 sequences; over 9.5% are singletons and the top ten take approximately 7%. These receptors' targets are unknown. Sequencing was carried out using blood, either unsorted or a sorted T cell fraction (not recorded which). These receptors came from a male donor with ankylosing spondylitis.

J is TRBJ2-2 and V is TRBV4-2, with 7 bases aligning to TRBD2. Germline CDR1 is LGHNA and CDR2 is YNFKEQ. V lost 3 bases, J lost 4 bases, and 14 bases stayed unmatched. The CDR3 is 18 amino acids. CDR3 coding DNA: TGTGCCAGCAGCCAGGGGGGAGCCACGGGAGGAGGCACCGGGGAGCTGTTTTTT. Protein product: CASSQGGATGGGTGELFF.

Many counts were recorded for this clonotype. The chain uses TRBV29-1 and TRBJ2-2; D perhaps matches TRBD2 (6 bases). Trimming took off 0 bases at V and 7 bases at J, with 21 bases between the two ends. Looked up from germline, CDR1 is SQVTM and CDR2 is ANQGSEA. This CDR3 region has 17 residues. The CDR3 DNA sequence: TGCAGCGTTGAAGAACCTAGACCGGGAGCAACCGACGGGGAGCTGTTTTTT. This translates into CSVEEPRPGATDGELFF.

This clonotype was found many times. The chain has TRBV4-2 and TRBJ1-5; D is uncertain. The CDR3 length is 13 residues. Germline lookup yields CDR1 LGHNA and CDR2 YNFKEQ. V was shortened by 0 bases and J by 7 bases, with 7 bases between the two germline ends. This CDR3 is CASSQDGRQPQHF. The CDR3 DNA reads TGTGCCAGCAGCCAAGATGGAAGACAGCCCCAGCATTTT.

In this sample, this clonotype turned up a few times. This chain joins TRBV5-1 and TRBJ2-3; 7 bases map to TRBD2. CDR3 length: 16 residues. The junction had 7 bases not matched to a gene; V was cut back by 1 base and J by 2 bases. Germline-derived CDR1 and CDR2 are SGHRS and YFSETQ. The CDR3: CASSLRPSGNTDTQYF. The CDR3 nucleotides are TGCGCCAGCAGCTTGAGGCCTAGCGGAAACACAGATACGCAGTATTTT.

This clonotype was counted many times. The chain joins TRBV20-1 to TRBJ2-1; 15 bases match TRBD2. The germline V gene encodes CDR1 DFQATT and CDR2 SNEGSKA (reference sequence). V shed 1 base, J shed 10 bases, and the junction held 8 bases outside the gene matches. The CDR3 extends over 16 amino acids. The CDR3 sequence is CSARAGTSGRINEQFF. In DNA form, the CDR3 reads TGCAGTGCTAGAGCTGGGACTAGCGGGAGGATCAACGAGCAGTTCTTC.

The table lists this clonotype with a few counts. The chain is built from TRBV10-2 and TRBJ2-1; 8 bases align to TRBD2. V was clipped by 3 bases and J by 3 bases; unmatched bases: 13. The CDR3 sequence is 18 residues long. In germline, CDR1 is WSHSY, CDR2 SAAADI. The DNA of the CDR3 is TGCGCCAGCAGTGACCCCGGGGGGCGGGAGGTCTTCTACAATGAGCAGTTCTTC. This gives the protein CASSDPGGREVFYNEQFF.

This clonotype was observed at least ten times. This chain links TRBV5-1 with TRBJ2-5, with 8 bases aligning to TRBD2. The CDR3 consists of 16 residues. V shed 4 bases and J 2 bases; nucleotides not matched to a gene: 10. Germline CDR1 is SGHRS and CDR2 is YFSETQ. The CDR3 region is CASSLVVAGIQETQYF. As DNA, the CDR3 is TGCGCCAGCAGCCTGGTGGTAGCGGGGATTCAAGAGACCCAGTACTTC.

This clonotype was recorded a few times. The chain links TRBV3-1 to TRBJ2-1; 11 nucleotides match TRBD2. The CDR3 length is 15 residues. Looked up from germline, CDR1 is LGHDT and CDR2 is YNNKEL (reference sequence). J lost 7 bases, V lost 4 bases, and 6 bases had no gene match. The CDR3 nucleotides are TGTGCCAGCAGCCCCGGACTAGCGGGCACTAATGAGCAGTTCTTC. Protein: CASSPGLAGTNEQFF.

At least ten counts were recorded for this clonotype. The CDR3 DNA reads TGTGCCAGCAGCGCCCTGCTAGCCAAAAACATTCAGTACTTC. This gives the protein CASSALLAKNIQYF. This chain links TRBV5-6 with TRBJ2-4; D is ambiguous. The CDR3 runs 14 residues. Deletions cut 4 bases from V and 0 bases from J, with 8 bases between. Germline assignment: CDR1 SGHDT and CDR2 YYEEEE.

The chain joins TRBV19 to TRBJ1-2, with a possible D match to TRBD1 (5 bases). The CDR3 spans 12 residues. V lost 3 bases, J lost 5 bases, and 7 bases lay in between. Germline V gene sequence: CDR1 LNHDA, CDR2 SQIVND (reference sequence). Here the CDR3 DNA reads TGTGCCAGTAGTATCCGGGGGTATGGCTACACCTTC. This gives the protein CASSIRGYGYTF.

This clonotype was seen a handful of times. The V gene is TRBV9, the J gene TRBJ2-2; 7 positions match TRBD2. From germline, CDR1 is SGDLS and CDR2 YYNGEE. This CDR3 has 16 residues. The ends lost 1 base at V and 4 bases at J; junction bases unmatched: 7. CDR3 amino acids: CASSVSPSGLTGELFF. The CDR3 region has the DNA TGTGCCAGCAGCGTATCGCCTAGCGGCCTCACCGGGGAGCTGTTTTTT.

This clonotype turned up a few times. Here the CDR3 DNA reads TGTGCCAGCTCACCTATGGGGACAGATACGCAGTATTTT. Translating gives CASSPMGTDTQYF. The genes are TRBV18 and TRBJ2-3; no firm D call. This CDR3 has 13 amino acids. The germline V gene has CDR1 KGHSH and CDR2 LQKENI. The germline V and J ends were trimmed by 3 bases and 3 bases, with 7 bases remaining between them.

The chain couples TRBV4-2 to TRBJ1-1; possibly TRBD1 for D (5 bases). Trimming stripped 4 bases from V and 8 bases from J, with 11 bases between. Per germline, CDR1 LGHNA and CDR2 YNFKEQ. The CDR3 contains 12 residues. In DNA, the CDR3 is TGTGCCAGCAGCCTCATCCCAGGGGAAGCTTTCTTT. It translates to CASSLIPGEAFF.

The chain joins TRBV3-1 to TRBJ2-5; D gene ambiguous. CDR1 and CDR2 from the germline V gene are LGHDT and YNNKEL (reference sequence). Trimming left V 4 bases short and J 5 bases short, with 20 bases between. The CDR3 sequence is 16 residues long. CDR3: CASSPTSAGPHETQYF. The CDR3 bases are TGTGCCAGCAGCCCGACGTCGGCTGGGCCCCATGAGACCCAGTACTTC.

This clonotype has only a few counts. J is TRBJ2-2 and V is TRBV10-3; D is undetermined. Per germline, CDR1 ENHRY and CDR2 SYGVKD. The length of the CDR3 is 12 residues. With 0 bases removed from V and 6 bases from J, the gap between germline ends came to 2 bases. The CDR3 DNA reads as TGTGCCATCAGTGAGTCCTCCGGGGAGCTGTTTTTT. Its protein is CAISESSGELFF.

The chain links TRBV3-1 to TRBJ2-1; perhaps TRBD1 as D (6 bases). The CDR3 covers 16 residues. V was shortened by 0 bases and J by 7 bases, with 16 bases between the two germline ends. Germline CDR1 and CDR2: LGHDT and YNNKEL (reference sequence). The CDR3 DNA follows: TGTGCCAGCAGCCAAGAACCCGGTCCGCAGGGGAATGAGCAGTTCTTC. Amino acid sequence: CASSQEPGPQGNEQFF.

This clonotype has more than one count but fewer than ten. The chain employs TRBV18 and TRBJ2-5; 8 bases match TRBD2. CDR1 is KGHSH, CDR2 LQKENI, per germline. The CDR3 contains 15 residues. Trimming removed 6 bases from V and 4 bases from J; junction bases left unmatched: 10. CDR3 residues: CASSPWGTSSETQYF. CDR3 nucleotides: TGTGCCAGCTCTCCCTGGGGGACTAGTTCAGAGACCCAGTACTTC. Variable domain in full (rest from reference TRBV18 and TRBJ2-5): NAGVMQNPRHLVRRRGQEARLRCSPMKGHSHVYWYRQLPEEGLKFMVYLQKENIIDESGMPKERFSAEFPKEGPSILRIQQVVRGDSAAYFCASSPWGTSSETQYFGPGTRLLVL.

Remarks on this clonotype: One junction end does not reproduce the germline sequence, and a read error may be involved. The chain couples TRBV20-1 to TRBJ2-3, with a weak D call TRBD2 (6 bases). This CDR3 has 15 amino acids. Germline lookup yields CDR1 DFQATT and CDR2 SNEGSKA (reference sequence). CDR3 protein: CSARAVLTSTETQYF. CDR3 nucleotides: TGCAGTGCTAGAGCAGTCCTCACTAGCACAGAGACGCAGTATTTT.

This chain joins TRBV11-3 and TRBJ2-7; TRBD2 matches 7 bases. The CDR3 length is 14 residues. The germline CDR1 and CDR2 sequences are SGHNT and YENEEA. V was clipped by 1 base and J by 5 bases; unmatched bases: 5. CDR3 DNA sequence: TGTGCCAGCAGCTTAGCGGGAGGTCACGACGAGCAGTACGTC. Protein product: CASSLAGGHDEQYV.

The rearrangement uses TRBV5-6 and TRBJ2-5, with D uncertain. Germline V CDR1 and CDR2: SGHDT, YYEEEE. V was trimmed by 1 base and J by 7 bases, leaving 8 bases between them. The CDR3 is made up of 12 amino acids. In DNA form, the CDR3 reads TGTGCCAGCAGCTTGCGGTGGTCGACCCAGTACTTC. Its protein product is CASSLRWSTQYF.

This clonotype was seen a few times. The rearrangement links TRBV11-3 to TRBJ2-1; D remains unclear. The CDR3 sequence is 12 residues long. Germline CDR1 reads SGHNT; CDR2 reads YENEEA. Trimming removed 7 bases from V and 5 bases from J, with 9 bases in between. The CDR3 reads CASTVLNNEQFF. The CDR3 DNA sequence: TGTGCCAGCACCGTTCTGAACAATGAGCAGTTCTTC.

This clonotype was recorded a few times. The chain uses TRBV29-1 and TRBJ2-1; perhaps TRBD1 as D (5 bases). This CDR3 region has 15 residues. Looked up from germline, CDR1 is SQVTM and CDR2 is ANQGSEA. Between the trimmed V and J ends, which lost 0 bases and 4 bases, there was a span of 13 bases. This CDR3 is CSVEDVTGSYNEQFF. DNA for the CDR3: TGCAGCGTTGAAGATGTCACAGGTAGTTACAATGAGCAGTTCTTC.

This clonotype has just a few counts. CDR3 loop: CASRTGGSLSYEQYF. The CDR3 nucleotides read TGTGCCAGCAGGACGGGGGGATCCCTCTCCTACGAGCAGTACTTC. V is TRBV12-3 or TRBV12-4 and J is TRBJ2-7; TRBD2 matches 7 bases. This CDR3 comprises 15 residues. The junction had 8 bases not matched to a gene; V was cut back by 6 bases and J by 0 bases.

This clonotype was counted ten times or more. This chain uses TRBV2 with TRBJ2-7, with D maybe TRBD1 (6 bases). Trimming removed 1 base at V and 4 bases at J, with 17 bases between. Germline lookup yields CDR1 SNHLY and CDR2 FYNNEI. The CDR3 consists of 16 residues. The CDR3 region has the DNA TGTGCCAGCAGTGAAGGCAGCTTGGGGGCGCGGTACGAGCAGTACTTC. It codes for CASSEGSLGARYEQYF.

This clonotype has ten or more counts. CDR3 sequence (DNA): TGTGCCAGCAGCGGACTAGCGGGGAATGAGCAGTTCTTC. It specifies CASSGLAGNEQFF. The chain combines TRBV3-1 with TRBJ2-1; TRBD2 matches at 12 bases. Germline V gene lookup returns CDR1 LGHDT and CDR2 YNNKEL (reference sequence). V gave up 5 bases and J gave up 7 bases; unmatched junction bases: 0. This CDR3 has 13 amino acids.

This clonotype has a count of ten or more. The chain links TRBV20-1 to TRBJ2-3; D perhaps matches TRBD2 (6 bases). Trimming removed 6 bases from V and 0 bases from J, with 10 bases in between. The CDR3 has 13 amino acids. Germline values: CDR1 DFQATT, CDR2 SNEGSKA (reference sequence). The DNA for the CDR3 is TGCAGTGCAGCTAGCGTAAGCACAGATACGCAGTATTTT. It specifies CSAASVSTDTQYF.

The rearrangement joins TRBV10-2 to TRBJ2-5, with 7 bases fitting TRBD1. The junction had 9 bases not matched to a gene; V was cut back by 6 bases and J by 5 bases. The CDR3 extends over 14 amino acids. Germline V gene data show CDR1 as WSHSY and CDR2 as SAAADI. The CDR3 DNA reads as TGCGCCAGCAGGGGGGACAGCCTGGCGGAGACCCAGTACTTC. It is translated as CASRGDSLAETQYF.

The CDR3 DNA reads TGTGCCATCAGTACATTTGCGGGAGGGCCCGGGGAGACCCAGTACTTC. Its protein is CAISTFAGGPGETQYF. The V gene is TRBV10-3, the J gene TRBJ2-5, with TRBD2 identical over 9 bases. The CDR3 has 16 amino acids. Germline CDR1 and CDR2: ENHRY and SYGVKD. Trimming at V came to 5 bases and at J to 5 bases, leaving 12 bases not matched to a gene.